This TCR beta chain was obtained from a study of cytomegalovirus exposure and HLA in healthy donors. Study information: Membership in the Caucasian-associated ancestry cluster was found for about four fifths of roughly 360 genotyped donors.

PCR amplification relied on 60 Vbeta primers (plus 13 Jbeta primers). The repertoire was sequenced with immunoSEQ multiplex PCR; TCRdb's copy has only in-frame clones and lacks some. Of some 200,000 clones in the sample, around 88% were seen once. Points on this clone: Its target is unknown.

Study-wide results and caveats: TCR beta V- and J-gene trimming was later associated with a missense DCLRE1C variant. Most TCRs appeared rarely, but some public TCRs recurred in many donors. Upon later analysis, HLA-associated TCR beta chains proved more clonally expanded than other, equally common chains.

This TCR derives from a young woman in good health and CMV-seronegative. The specimen sequenced was PBMCs.

The CDR3 sequence: CASTHPGTVVSEAFF. In DNA form, the CDR3 reads TGTGCCAGCACGCATCCGGGGACAGTAGTTTCTGAAGCTTTCTTT. The chain is built from TRBV5-4 and TRBJ1-1; TRBD1 agrees at 7 bases. From germline, CDR1 is SGHNT and CDR2 YYREEE (reference sequence). The length of the CDR3 is 15 residues. V lost 6 bases and J lost 6; bases outside the gene matches: 14. The whole variable domain, remainder taken from reference TRBV5-4 and TRBJ1-1, is ETGVTQSPTHLIKTRGQQVTLRCSSQSGHNTVSWYQQALGQGPQFIFQYYREEENGRGNFPPRFSGLQFPNYSSELNVNALELDDSALYLCASTHPGTVVSEAFFGQGTRLTVV.